These 12 T cell receptor beta chains were all obtained from the same sample, sequenced in a study of cytomegalovirus exposure and HLA in healthy donors. PCR primers comprised 60 Vbeta and 13 Jbeta primers. This table comes from immunoSEQ multiplex PCR, and its TCRdb copy is limited to in-frame clones, with some not included. Of 100,000 to 150,000 clones listed, roughly 76% are singletons. The material sequenced was PBMCs. The receptors were gathered from a woman between 45 and 65 years old in good health and CMV-seronegative.

In regard to this clone: Relative to the germline gene, one junction end is altered; a read error may explain this. The CDR3 DNA reads as TGTGCTAGCAGCCCGGGACTAAACACCGGGGAGCTGTTTTTT. This translates into CASSPGLNTGELFF. The chain is built from TRBV7-7 and TRBJ2-2, with 7 bases identical to TRBD2. Germline V lookup: CDR1 SSHAT, CDR2 FNYEAQ (reference sequence). The CDR3 sequence is 14 residues long.

This rearrangement joins TRBV9 to TRBJ2-1; TRBD1 might be the D (6 bases). Germline CDR1 is SGDLS and CDR2 is YYNGEE. With 0 bases removed from V and 5 bases from J, the gap between germline ends came to 6 bases. This CDR3 contains 13 residues. CDR3 DNA sequence: TGTGCCAGCAGCGTAGGACAGGACAATGAGCAGTTCTTC. This sequence encodes CASSVGQDNEQFF.

This chain links TRBV7-2 with TRBJ1-2; tentatively, D is TRBD1 (6 bases). The CDR3 extends over 14 amino acids. Trimming cost V 1 base and J 8 bases, with 14 bases left between them. Germline assignment: CDR1 SGHTA and CDR2 FQGNSA. The CDR3 region has the DNA TGTGCCAGCAGCTTAGAGAGGGCAGGGGTAGGCTACACCTTC. Translated, it gives CASSLERAGVGYTF.

V and J are TRBV18 and TRBJ1-5; D is possibly TRBD1 (5 bases). This CDR3 is 15 amino acids long. Trimming took 1 base from V and 3 from J, leaving 10 bases between them. Germline values: CDR1 KGHSH, CDR2 LQKENI. This CDR3 is CASSPQSGDNQPQHF. CDR3 sequence (DNA): TGTGCCAGCTCACCACAATCGGGGGACAATCAGCCCCAGCATTTT.

The chain couples TRBV27 to TRBJ1-1; D is unclear. The length of the CDR3 is 14 residues. V gave up 5 bases and J gave up 2 bases, with 12 bases separating them. Germline V gives CDR1 MNHEY, CDR2 SMNVEV (reference sequence). The CDR3: CASSQLTRNTEAFF. The DNA for the CDR3 is TGTGCCAGCAGTCAATTAACCAGAAACACTGAAGCTTTCTTT.

Points on this clone: One end of the junction does not line up with germline, which may come from a read error. The chain employs TRBV7-9 and TRBJ2-2; a weak D match, TRBD1 (5 bases). CDR1 and CDR2 (germline): SEHNR, FQNEAQ (reference sequence). This CDR3 comprises 16 residues. For the CDR3, the DNA is TGTTCCAGCAGCCAGCCGGCCAGGGCTCCGACCGGGGAGCTGTTTTTT. Translated: CSSSQPARAPTGELFF.

The chain couples TRBV27 to TRBJ1-6; no reliable D call. Germline assignment: CDR1 MNHEY and CDR2 SMNVEV (reference sequence). This CDR3 is 14 amino acids long. Trimming took 2 bases from V and 10 from J, leaving 12 bases between them. Written as DNA, the CDR3 is TGTGCCAGCAGTTTAGGGTCCGTGGAGTCACCCCTCCACTTT. It encodes CASSLGSVESPLHF.

This clone is judged large. The gene calls are TRBV4-3 and TRBJ2-1; 8 bases line up with TRBD2. With 0 bases clipped from V and 7 bases from J, the junction kept 11 bases outside the gene matches. The CDR3 extends over 17 amino acids. Germline values: CDR1 LGHNA, CDR2 YSLEER. The CDR3 here is CASSQEILAGGPNEQFF. The CDR3 region has the DNA TGCGCCAGCAGCCAAGAAATTCTCGCGGGGGGCCCTAATGAGCAGTTCTTC.

This clone was detected only once. The chain joins TRBV7-2 to TRBJ2-7; 13 positions match TRBD2. Germline assignment: CDR1 SGHTA and CDR2 FQGNSA. V lost 4 bases, J lost 6 bases, and 6 bases stayed unmatched. This CDR3 has 15 amino acids. CDR3 protein: CASSSGLAGVREQYF. The DNA of the CDR3 is TGTGCCAGCAGCTCCGGACTAGCGGGAGTTCGCGAGCAGTACTTC.

The V gene is TRBV7-2, the J gene TRBJ1-3; D may be TRBD1 (6 bases). The CDR3 contains 15 residues. Trimming took off 5 bases at V and 0 bases at J, with 11 bases between the two ends. Germline CDR1 reads SGHTA; CDR2 reads FQGNSA. This chain's CDR3 is CASSPRQVSGNTIYF. For the CDR3, the DNA is TGTGCCAGCAGCCCTCGACAGGTCTCTGGAAACACCATATATTTT.

This chain links TRBV29-1 with TRBJ2-7, with TRBD1 matching 7 bases. This CDR3 is 12 amino acids long. CDR1 and CDR2 from the germline V gene are SQVTM and ANQGSEA. Trimming took 8 bases from V and 3 from J; bases not matched to a gene: 7. The CDR3 sequence is CSITGQHYEQYF. CDR3 nucleotides: TGCAGCATCACGGGACAGCACTACGAGCAGTACTTC.

The chain couples TRBV29-1 to TRBJ2-2, with 8 bases that match TRBD2. Trimming cost V 7 bases and J 5 bases; bases outside gene matches: 12. The CDR3 has 15 amino acids. Germline CDR1 is SQVTM and CDR2 is ANQGSEA. The CDR3 sequence is CSGCSGGPFTGELFF. In nucleotides, the CDR3 is TGCAGCGGATGTTCGGGAGGGCCTTTTACCGGGGAGCTGTTTTTT.